The clone carrying this T cell receptor (beta chain) was observed a few times. Its antigen is unidentified. The CDR3 extends over 14 amino acids. Germline loops: CDR1 LGHNA, CDR2 YSLEER. Deletions cut 2 bases from V and 1 base from J, with 8 bases between. Reverse transcription of all isolated RNA meant that expressed TCRB transcripts were sequenced. Method: immunoSEQ multiplex PCR; TCRdb's copy keeps in-frame clones and lacks some. The sample lists more than 250,000 clones; about 15% were seen once. This specimen comes from a study of beta chain features in type 1 diabetes. Regarding the study as a whole: Shortening of TCRB CDR3s, moderate but significant, appeared in all four CD4+ subsets of Type 1 diabetes patients.

The receptor was derived from a man aged 18 to 29 with type 1 diabetes. The genes are TRBV4-3 and TRBJ1-1; D is unclear. The sample consisted of naive CD4+ T cells from blood. CDR3 nucleotide sequence: TGCGCCAGCAGCCAATTTTCCCGGAACACTGAAGCTTTCTTT. Translation gives CASSQFSRNTEAFF.